A selection of T cell receptor beta chains follows, all from one sample in a study of T cell responses to AZD1222 COVID-19 vaccine. Some clones are missing from TCRdb's copy, which holds only in-frame ones; the method was immunoSEQ multiplex PCR. Of over 130,000 clones in the sample, 94% were seen once. This sample comprised peripheral blood, obtained on day 0 of AZD1222 vaccination. The receptors stem from an adult in good health. Each CDR3 is given with its conserved first and last residue. D genes are given only for firm matches. Clone size, where shown, is once, few, many, or a class for clones that have expanded.

V gene	J gene	D gene	clone size	CDR3 DNA	CDR3 protein
TRBV5-6	TRBJ1-6	NA	NA	TGTGCCAGCAGCACAAGCAGGACCTTATGGCCACCCCTCCACTTT	CASSTSRTLWPPLHF
TRBV11-2	TRBJ1-6	NA	NA	TGTGCCAGCAGCTCGGTAGAAGGGTTTTCACCCCTCCACTTT	CASSSVEGFSPLHF
TRBV7-9	TRBJ2-1	TRBD2	NA	TGTGCCAGCAGCTTACCGGGACTAGTCCTTTACAATGAGCAGTTCTTC	CASSLPGLVLYNEQFF
TRBV30	TRBJ2-1	NA	NA	TGTGCCTGGAGTGTTCAAACAGGTTCCTACAATGAGCAGTTCTTC	CAWSVQTGSYNEQFF
TRBV19	TRBJ1-5	NA	NA	TGTGCCAGTACAATGGGGGTAGGACAGCCCCAGCATTTT	CASTMGVGQPQHF
TRBV25-1	TRBJ1-2	TRBD1	NA	TGTGCCAGCACCAAGACAGGGTTGGGGGGCTACACCTTC	CASTKTGLGGYTF
TRBV5-1	TRBJ1-2	NA	NA	TGCGCCAGCAGCTCATCCGCGGACAGCCACTATGGCTACACCTTC	CASSSSADSHYGYTF
TRBV11-2	TRBJ2-3	NA	NA	TGTGCCAGCAGCCATACTAGTTTAGGGATAGATACGCAGTATTTT	CASSHTSLGIDTQYF
TRBV27	TRBJ1-2	NA	NA	TGTGCCAGCAGTCCGGTGTTGGGATATGGCTACACCTTC	CASSPVLGYGYTF
TRBV10-3	TRBJ2-1	NA	NA	TGTGCCATCAGTGAGTCTAGGCAAGGCGTGGAGAGCAATGAGCAGTTCTTC	CAISESRQGVESNEQFF
TRBV11-2	TRBJ1-3	TRBD1	NA	TGTGCCAGCAGCTTCCCCGGGACAGGTGGAAACACCATATATTTT	CASSFPGTGGNTIYF
TRBV4-1	TRBJ2-2	NA	NA	TGCGCCAGCAGCCAAGATGTGGGCACCGGGGAGCTGTTTTTT	CASSQDVGTGELFF
TRBV19	TRBJ2-3	TRBD2	NA	TGTGCCAGTACCCGAACCGGGACTAGCGGAGATACGCAGTATTTT	CASTRTGTSGDTQYF
TRBV5-1	TRBJ1-1	NA	once	TGCGCCAGCAGCTACCGACAGGTGAACACTGAAGCTTTCTTT	CASSYRQVNTEAFF
TRBV12-3/TRBV12-4	TRBJ1-1	NA	NA	TGTGCCAGCAGTACTCAGGTAAACACTGAAGCTTTCTTT	CASSTQVNTEAFF
TRBV7-9	TRBJ1-1	NA	NA	TGTGCCAGCAGCTTAGATTATCGCAGGAACACTGAAGCTTTCTTT	CASSLDYRRNTEAFF
TRBV20-1	TRBJ1-4	NA	NA	TGCAGTGCTAGTTCTGGGTCGGCTAATGAAAAACTGTTTTTT	CSASSGSANEKLFF
TRBV5-1	TRBJ2-2	NA	NA	TGCGCCAGCAGCTTGGCCATTCGTACCGGGGAGCTGTTTTTT	CASSLAIRTGELFF
TRBV5-6	TRBJ1-2	NA	NA	TGTGCCAGCAGCCAGACGGACTACGGCTACACCTTC	CASSQTDYGYTF
TRBV12-3/TRBV12-4	TRBJ2-2	NA	NA	TGTGCCAGCACCTTTGACACCGGGGAGCTGTTTTTT	CASTFDTGELFF
TRBV19	TRBJ1-2	NA	NA	TGTGCCAGCCTCCCCGCAATGGGAGGGAACTATGGCTACACCTTC	CASLPAMGGNYGYTF
TRBV7-2	TRBJ1-2	TRBD1	NA	TGTGCCAGCAGCTCGACGACAGGGGGCTTTGGCTACACCTTC	CASSSTTGGFGYTF
TRBV6-4	TRBJ2-3	NA	NA	TGTGCCAGCAGTGGCTCCGACAGTCAGGGCATCGATACGCAGTATTTT	CASSGSDSQGIDTQYF
TRBV2	TRBJ2-1	TRBD2	NA	TGTGCCAGCAGGCTCGGACTAGCGGGAGCGGGTGAGCAGTTCTTC	CASRLGLAGAGEQFF
TRBV11-2	TRBJ2-5	TRBD2	NA	TGTGCCAGCAGCCGGTGGGGGGGAGGAGAGACCCAGTACTTC	CASSRWGGGETQYF
TRBV2	TRBJ1-1	NA	NA	TGTGCCAGCAGGAGGGACACCGTGAACACTGAAGCTTTCTTT	CASRRDTVNTEAFF
TRBV28	TRBJ2-3	NA	NA	TGTGCCAGCAGAGGGCCAAGCACAGTAGATACGCAGTATTTT	CASRGPSTVDTQYF
TRBV19	TRBJ2-1	TRBD2	NA	TGTGCCAGTAGTATAGGAGGGGCTAGCGGGATCTATGAGCAGTTCTTC	CASSIGGASGIYEQFF
TRBV28	TRBJ1-3	TRBD1	NA	TGTGCCAGCAGTTTCACGGGGACAGGTTCCCAACACTCTGGAAACACCATATATTTT	CASSFTGTGSQHSGNTIYF
TRBV9	TRBJ2-5	TRBD1	NA	TGTGCCAGCAGCGGATACAGGGGGGAAGTACAAGAGACCCAGTACTTC	CASSGYRGEVQETQYF
TRBV10-3	TRBJ1-5	NA	NA	TGTGCCATCAGTGCGGGACGGCGGAATCAGCCCCAGCATTTT	CAISAGRRNQPQHF
TRBV7-3	TRBJ2-2	TRBD1	NA	TGTGCCAGCAGCTTATTGGGACAGGGGGCTTCCGGGGAGCTGTTTTTT	CASSLLGQGASGELFF
TRBV28	TRBJ1-1	NA	NA	TGTGCCAGCAGTTCGGCACAGGGGAACACTGAAGCTTTCTTT	CASSSAQGNTEAFF
TRBV7-2	TRBJ2-1	TRBD2	NA	TGTGCCAGCAGCTACGGACTAGGGGACGAGCAGTTCTTC	CASSYGLGDEQFF
TRBV7-2	TRBJ2-1	TRBD2	NA	TGTGCCAGCAGCTTAGCGTCGCTAGCGGGGTACAATGAGCAGTTCTTC	CASSLASLAGYNEQFF
TRBV7-9	TRBJ1-5	NA	NA	TGTGCCAGCAGCTCCCAGCTTCAGCCCCAGCATTTT	CASSSQLQPQHF
TRBV6-5	TRBJ1-2	NA	NA	TGTGCCAGCAGAGAGACAGGCAGTAACTATGGCTACACCTTC	CASRETGSNYGYTF
TRBV19	TRBJ2-6	NA	NA	TGTGCCAGTAGTATAGTATCGGCCCCTGGGGCCAACGTCCTGACTTTC	CASSIVSAPGANVLTF
TRBV3-1/TRBV3-2	TRBJ1-2	NA	NA	TGTGCCAGCAGCCCCAATCCCAACTATGGCTACACCTTC	CASSPNPNYGYTF
TRBV2	TRBJ2-5	NA	NA	TGTGCCAGCAGTTCATTGGAGACCCAGTACTTC	CASSSLETQYF
TRBV19	TRBJ1-1	NA	NA	TGTGCCAGTAGTATCATGGGCAGGGTGGCTGAAGCTTTCTTT	CASSIMGRVAEAFF
TRBV27	TRBJ1-1	NA	NA	TGTGCCAGCAGTCCAAGGACACTCCCTTCGGGTACTGAAGCTTTCTTT	CASSPRTLPSGTEAFF
TRBV29-1	TRBJ1-1	NA	once	TGCAGCGTTGTTTTCGGGGGGCGGGCTTTCTTT	CSVVFGGRAFF
TRBV19	TRBJ1-2	NA	NA	TGTGCCAGTAGACCCTTCCGGGCGGGAGGCTACACCTTC	CASRPFRAGGYTF
TRBV9	TRBJ2-5	NA	NA	TGTGCCAGCAGCCCCCGTGGAGTTTCAGAGACCCAGTACTTC	CASSPRGVSETQYF
TRBV7-8	TRBJ1-4	TRBD1	NA	TGTGCCAGCGGCGACCCGGGACAGGGCGGCGAAAAACTGTTTTTT	CASGDPGQGGEKLFF
TRBV3-1/TRBV3-2	TRBJ1-2	NA	NA	TGTGCCAGCAGCCAAGTTTGGTCGTCGGGGGCCAGGTATGGCTACACCTTC	CASSQVWSSGARYGYTF
TRBV5-1	TRBJ2-3	TRBD2	NA	TGCGCCAGCAGCCTCAGACTAGCGGGTACCACAGATACGCAGTATTTT	CASSLRLAGTTDTQYF
TRBV29-1	TRBJ2-5	NA	NA	TGCAGCGTTGAATACTACGGTCTAGGGGAAGAGACCCAGTACTTC	CSVEYYGLGEETQYF
TRBV11-2	TRBJ2-2	TRBD2	NA	TGTGCCAGCAGCTTAGAGCTAGCGGGGGCTCACACCGGGGAGCTGTTTTTT	CASSLELAGAHTGELFF
TRBV7-9	TRBJ1-4	NA	NA	TGTGCCAGCAGCCTAGGGCTAGAGGGTGAAAAACTGTTTTTT	CASSLGLEGEKLFF
TRBV9	TRBJ2-6	TRBD1	NA	TGTGCCAGCAGCCGAAGGACAGGGGAGACGTCTGGGGCCAACGTCCTGACTTTC	CASSRRTGETSGANVLTF
TRBV11-2	TRBJ2-5	NA	NA	TGTGCCAGCAGCAGCTCCACCTGGGAGACCCAGTACTTC	CASSSSTWETQYF
TRBV7-2	TRBJ2-1	TRBD2	NA	TGTGCCAGCAGCTGGCGCGGGGGGGCCTTCAATGAGCAGTTCTTC	CASSWRGGAFNEQFF
TRBV5-1	TRBJ1-5	NA	NA	TGCGCCAGCAGCTTGGGAACGAACCTCAATCAGCCCCAGCATTTT	CASSLGTNLNQPQHF
TRBV5-1	TRBJ2-1	NA	NA	TGCGCCAGCAACAAAAACAGGGAAAGGAATGAGCAGTTCTTC	CASNKNRERNEQFF
TRBV7-9	TRBJ2-3	NA	NA	TGTGCCAGCAGCTTAGCATTGTGGGGCAACCTAGGAGATACGCAGTATTTT	CASSLALWGNLGDTQYF
TRBV6-5	TRBJ2-1	TRBD1	NA	TGTGCCAGCAGTTACTTATTCGTGGACAGGGATCATGAGCAGTTCTTC	CASSYLFVDRDHEQFF
TRBV6-5	TRBJ1-2	NA	NA	TGTGCCAGCAGGTTCGACAGGAACTATGGCTACACCTTC	CASRFDRNYGYTF
TRBV5-1	TRBJ1-4	NA	NA	TGCGCCAGCAGCGTCGGGCCTGCGGGGGGTAGTGAAAAACTGTTTTTT	CASSVGPAGGSEKLFF